The 4 T cell receptor beta chains listed next were all sequenced from one sample in a study of regulatory T cells in long-lasting Graves disease. Sequencing libraries for TCR beta were prepared with iRepertoire HTBI primers and Arm-PCR of CDR3 regions. A single record per CDR3 protein comes from TCRdb applying MiXCR to the multiplex PCR reads. The table includes roughly 440,000 distinct CDR3 sequences, approximately 16% detected once. Time point in this sample: newly diagnosed GD, antithyroid drugs for less than 3 months. There was RNA extracted from PBMCs, and the TCR library was made from it. These data also formed part of another study, on T cells in Graves' hyperthyroidism and ophthalmopathy.

Sequences were derived from peripheral blood mononuclear cells (PBMCs), sampled at new diagnosis, from a patient treated with antithyroid drugs. The origin of the receptors is a woman aged 18-30 years with Graves disease.

Regarding this clonotype: A much larger clone sits a single nucleotide away, making a read error possible. CDR3 region: CVSSASSGPYTQYF. As DNA, the CDR3 is TGTGTCAGCAGTGCTTCTAGCGGCCCCTATACGCAGTATTTT. The chain carries TRBV27 and TRBJ2-3; 7 positions match TRBD2. CDR3 length: 14 amino acids. Germline V gene data show CDR1 as MNHEY and CDR2 as SMNVEV (reference sequence).

V is TRBV15 and J is TRBJ1-4, with unresolved D. V was trimmed by 0 bases and J by 8 bases, leaving 13 bases between them. The CDR3 consists of 15 residues. Germline V gives CDR1 LNHNV, CDR2 YYDKDF (reference sequence). CDR3 coding DNA: TGTGCCACCAGCAGAGATGCCCACCAGAGGGAAAAACTGTTTTTT. Its translation is CATSRDAHQREKLFF.

This chain connects TRBV20-1 to TRBJ2-1, with TRBD2 identical over 12 bases. From germline, CDR1 is DFQATT and CDR2 SNEGSKA (reference sequence). This CDR3 has 19 amino acids. Unmatched junction bases numbered 14, after V lost 0 bases and J lost 5 bases. The DNA for the CDR3 is TGCAGTGCTAGAGATTATTCCACAACTAGCGGGGGGAGCAACAATGAGCAGTTCTTC. Its protein product is CSARDYSTTSGGSNNEQFF.

The rearrangement joins TRBV6-5 to TRBJ2-7; D could derive from TRBD1 or TRBD2 (6 bases each). This CDR3 contains 14 residues. The germline gives CDR1 MNHEY, CDR2 SVGAGI. V lost 2 bases, J lost 5 bases, and 13 bases lay in between. The DNA of the CDR3 is TGTGCCAGCAGTTACGGGGGCCGCGGGGACGAGCAGTACTTC. It encodes CASSYGGRGDEQYF.